The T cell receptor (beta chain) under discussion was sequenced for a study of blood T cell repertoires in COVID-19. Study members were between about 18 and 95 years old and lived in 20 to 30 US regions. Participant-given clinical history determined each cohort assignment. Authors' methods: Cell counts per sample came from amplifying reference gene primers. Libraries were prepared by immunoSEQ multiplex PCR; TCRdb keeps only in-frame clonotypes and omits some of them. The V and J calls and the clone size are those of that table, but D and trimming were determined from the DNA. The sample yields 130,000 to 150,000 clones, roughly 84% seen once. Germline V gene lookup returns CDR1 SGDLS and CDR2 YYNGEE. V gave up 0 bases and J gave up 2 bases, with 10 bases separating them. The CDR3 sequence is 15 residues long.

The TCR originated in a woman aged 45-65 years who had been exposed to COVID-19. The specimen was PBMCs or T cells enriched from blood (not recorded which). The rearrangement links TRBV9 to TRBJ2-3; maybe TRBD2 (6 bases). CDR3 in DNA: TGTGCCAGCAGCGTAGATGTGGGACTCACAGATACGCAGTATTTT. Its translation: CASSVDVGLTDTQYF.